The subject of this entry is one TCR beta chain. Its antigen is as yet unknown. The data were taken from a study of cytomegalovirus exposure and HLA in healthy donors. Study observations and caveats: CMV antigen specificity of a few CMV-associated chains was confirmed in vitro. Most sequenced TCRs were rare (though some public TCRs occurred in many donors).

The table came from immunoSEQ multiplex PCR; TCRdb's copy has only in-frame clones and leaves some out. Of around 130,000 clones listed, under 90% are singletons. Sample: PBMCs. The receptor was derived from a man aged 25-45 years in good health and CMV-seronegative.

CDR3 region: CASSRGLGNTEAFF. The DNA for the CDR3 is TGTGCCAGCAGCAGGGGCCTGGGGAACACTGAAGCTTTCTTT. The genes are TRBV7-2 and TRBJ1-1, with TRBD1 as a possible D gene (5 bases). Per the germline V gene, CDR1 is SGHTA and CDR2 is FQGNSA. This CDR3 has 14 residues. Trimming took off 5 bases at V and 1 base at J, with 11 bases between the two ends.